Each of the 21 T cell receptor beta chains below was sequenced from the same sample in a study of blood T cell repertoires in COVID-19. Produced via immunoSEQ multiplex PCR; TCRdb's table is partial and in-frame only. The table includes over 250,000 clones, around 85% detected once. Sequencing was performed on peripheral blood. The receptors were sampled from a man in his fifties with active or convalescent COVID-19.

The gene calls are TRBV7-9 and TRBJ2-2; 10 bases fit TRBD1. The J segment lost 3 bases and the V segment lost 10 bases, leaving 11 bases of the junction unmatched. CDR3 length: 16 residues. From germline, CDR1 is SEHNR and CDR2 FQNEAQ (reference sequence). CDR3 loop: CATTRTGTGDTGELFF. Written as DNA, the CDR3 is TGTGCCACCACCAGGACCGGGACAGGGGACACCGGGGAGCTGTTTTTT. Filled out from reference TRBV7-9 and TRBJ2-2, the complete variable domain reads DTGVSQNPRHKITKRGQNVTFRCDPISEHNRLYWYRQTLGQGPEFLTYFQNEAQLEKSRLLSDRFSAERPKGSFSTLEIQRTEQGDSAMYLCATTRTGTGDTGELFFGEGSRLTVL.

The sample holds one count of this clone. The rearrangement links TRBV19 to TRBJ1-1; possible D gene TRBD1, 5 bases. Trimming took off 11 bases at V and 0 bases at J, with 10 bases between the two ends. Germline CDR1 LNHDA, CDR2 SQIVND (reference sequence). This CDR3 region has 12 residues. The CDR3: CASGGLNTEAFF. For the CDR3, the DNA is TGTGCCTCGGGGGGACTGAACACTGAAGCTTTCTTT.

Here the CDR3 reads CASSLLGTSGKDTQYF. The CDR3 DNA reads TGCGCCAGCAGCCTATTAGGGACTAGCGGGAAAGATACGCAGTATTTT. The rearrangement uses TRBV5-1 and TRBJ2-3; TRBD2 agrees at 13 bases. Germline CDR1 reads SGHRS; CDR2 reads YFSETQ. V gave up 4 bases and J gave up 5 bases; unmatched junction bases: 7. The CDR3 totals 16 residues.

This clone was observed once. The genes are TRBV27 and TRBJ1-1; 7 bases align to TRBD1. V dropped 2 bases and J dropped 4; count of bases not matched to a gene: 10. The CDR3 consists of 16 residues. Germline assignment: CDR1 MNHEY and CDR2 SMNVEV (reference sequence). The CDR3, as DNA: TGTGCCAGCAGTTTAAGGATGAGGGGGCGAAGCACTGAAGCTTTCTTT. This translates into CASSLRMRGRSTEAFF.

To note about this clone: One end of the junction fails to match germline, which may point to a read error. V usage is TRBV28 and J usage is TRBJ2-3, with TRBD2 matching 9 bases. Germline loops: CDR1 MDHEN, CDR2 SYDVKM. The CDR3 totals 15 residues. CDR3 loop: CASSSAGTSKDTQYF. CDR3 nucleotide sequence: TGTGCCAGCAGTTCGGCCGGGACTAGCAAAGATACGCAGTATTTT.

The chain is built from TRBV5-1 and TRBJ2-5, with D hard to call. CDR3 size: 13 residues. V lost 1 base and J 0 bases, leaving 4 bases between the germline ends. Germline V gene lookup returns CDR1 SGHRS and CDR2 YFSETQ. DNA of the CDR3: TGCGCCAGCAGCTTGCAGTACCAAGAGACCCAGTACTTC. It encodes CASSLQYQETQYF.

The chain is built from TRBV15 and TRBJ2-7; no clear D. Trimming removed 2 bases from V and 3 bases from J, with 8 bases in between. The germline V gene encodes CDR1 LNHNV and CDR2 YYDKDF (reference sequence). CDR3 length: 13 residues. CDR3 loop: CATSRQVGYEQYF. The CDR3 bases are TGTGCCACCAGCAGACAGGTGGGCTACGAGCAGTACTTC.

V and J are TRBV3-1 (or the pseudogene TRBV3-2) and TRBJ1-2; D remains unclear. Trimming took 5 bases from V and 4 from J, leaving 14 bases between them. This CDR3 spans 14 amino acids. Germline V gene lookup returns CDR1 LGHDT and CDR2 YNNKEL (reference sequence). CDR3 region: CASSGRHPSYGYTF. The CDR3 DNA is TGTGCCAGCAGCGGAAGACATCCTTCCTATGGCTACACCTTC.

This clone turned up a few times. The V and J genes are TRBV25-1 and TRBJ2-1; 7 nucleotides line up with TRBD2. The junction had 6 bases not matched to a gene; V was cut back by 5 bases and J by 5 bases. Germline V gene sequence: CDR1 MGHDK, CDR2 SYGVNS. This CDR3 has 14 amino acids. The CDR3 region has the DNA TGTGCCAGCAGTTACGCGGGGACTAACAATGAGCAGTTCTTC. The encoded protein is CASSYAGTNNEQFF.

The rearrangement uses TRBV7-9 and TRBJ2-1, with a tentative D call TRBD2 (5 bases). The germline CDR1 and CDR2 sequences are SEHNR and FQNEAQ (reference sequence). V lost 5 bases, J lost 5 bases, and 19 bases lay in between. The CDR3 is 16 residues long. Written as DNA, the CDR3 is TGTGCCAGCAGCCAACCGCGGGCCCGCTTTGACAATGAGCAGTTCTTC. It is translated as CASSQPRARFDNEQFF.

This sequence joins TRBV5-1 and TRBJ1-1; tentative D call: TRBD1 (6 bases). Germline V gene lookup returns CDR1 SGHRS and CDR2 YFSETQ. The germline V and J ends were trimmed by 4 bases and 8 bases, with 12 bases remaining between them. The CDR3 length is 12 residues. CDR3: CASSLNDREAFF. DNA for the CDR3: TGCGCCAGCAGCCTCAACGACAGGGAAGCTTTCTTT.

This chain links TRBV7-9 with TRBJ1-6; unclear D gene. CDR3 size: 15 residues. Trimming shortened V by 1 base and J by 10 bases, and 14 bases separated the two germline ends. Germline lookup yields CDR1 SEHNR and CDR2 FQNEAQ (reference sequence). This chain's CDR3 is CASSLGRQLMSPLHF. The CDR3 region has the DNA TGTGCCAGCAGCTTAGGGCGGCAACTGATGTCACCCCTCCACTTT.

This chain links TRBV3-1 (or the pseudogene TRBV3-2) with TRBJ2-1; the match to TRBD2 covers 10 bases. Germline assignment: CDR1 LGHDT and CDR2 YNNKEL (reference sequence). The CDR3 contains 16 residues. Germline trimming cut 4 bases from V and 6 bases from J; bases unmatched to any gene: 9. The CDR3 protein is CASSLLAGEMGNEQFF. As DNA, the CDR3 is TGTGCCAGCAGCCTTCTAGCGGGAGAGATGGGCAATGAGCAGTTCTTC.

CDR3 coding DNA: TGTGCCAGCTCAGTAACAGGGGAGACTGAAGCTTTCTTT. This codes for CASSVTGETEAFF. The rearrangement links TRBV18 to TRBJ1-1; 7 bases are shared with TRBD1. Per germline, CDR1 KGHSH and CDR2 LQKENI. The CDR3 extends over 13 amino acids. V trimming: 5 bases; J trimming: 5 bases; junction bases outside the gene matches: 5.

This chain joins TRBV2 and TRBJ2-3, with TRBD2 identical over 10 bases. The CDR3 totals 17 residues. Germline lookup yields CDR1 SNHLY and CDR2 FYNNEI. Trimming took 9 bases from V and 3 from J; bases not matched to a gene: 15. CDR3 sequence reads: CASRPPIAGGGTDTQYF. The CDR3 DNA reads TGTGCCAGTCGACCCCCCATAGCGGGAGGAGGGACAGATACGCAGTATTTT.

The gene calls are TRBV21-1 and TRBJ2-3; the listed D gene, TRBD1, was not tested against the DNA. TRBV21-1 constitutes a pseudogene. The CDR3 is 11 residues long. CDR3 loop: CASRQWDTQYF. For the CDR3, the DNA is TGTGCCAGCCGTCAGTGGGATACGCAGTATTTT.

The rearrangement uses TRBV7-6 and TRBJ1-1; D not certain. V lost 1 base to trimming and J lost 2 bases, with 11 bases between them. The CDR3 runs to 15 residues. The V gene's germline CDR1 is SGHVS and CDR2 FNYEAQ. Here the CDR3 DNA reads TGTGCCAGCAGCTTAGGGCAGGACTTTAACACTGAAGCTTTCTTT. It specifies CASSLGQDFNTEAFF.

The chain combines TRBV11-3 with TRBJ2-3, with D possibly matching TRBD1 (5 bases). V lost 2 bases, J lost 5 bases, and 14 bases lay in between. CDR1 and CDR2 from the germline V gene are SGHNT and YENEEA. The CDR3 is made up of 15 amino acids. The CDR3: CASSLYGAQGDTQYF. CDR3 nucleotide sequence: TGTGCCAGCAGCTTATATGGGGCGCAGGGAGATACGCAGTATTTT.

The J gene is TRBJ1-5, the V gene TRBV6-1, with D possibly being TRBD1 (6 bases). V was cut by 3 bases and J by 0 bases, with 9 bases left in between. CDR1 and CDR2 (germline): MNHNS, SASEGT. The length of the CDR3 is 15 residues. The CDR3, as DNA: TGTGCCAGCAGTGACAGGGGTAATAGCAATCAGCCCCAGCATTTT. It specifies CASSDRGNSNQPQHF.

The genes are TRBV11-1 and TRBJ2-5; no clear D gene. The germline V gene encodes CDR1 SGHAT and CDR2 FQDESV (reference sequence). V lost 4 bases to trimming and J lost 1 base, with 7 bases between them. The CDR3 spans 13 residues. The CDR3 spells CASSSGIQETQYF. In nucleotides, the CDR3 is TGTGCCAGCAGCTCGGGTATCCAAGAGACCCAGTACTTC.

V is TRBV19 and J is TRBJ1-1, with 8 bases matching TRBD1. The germline V gene has CDR1 LNHDA and CDR2 SQIVND (reference sequence). This CDR3 region has 14 residues. J gave up 7 bases and V 5 bases, and 9 bases lay outside the gene matches. CDR3 sequence: CASSQFPGTGEAFF. The CDR3 DNA reads TGTGCCAGTAGTCAGTTTCCCGGGACAGGTGAAGCTTTCTTT.